What follows are 18 T cell receptor beta chains derived from one specimen sequenced in a study of blood T cells in healthy people across ages. PCR was performed a second time for 7 to 11 cycles using a sample-barcoded 5' primer and a J-beta primer mix. TCRdb re-called the 5' RACE reads through MiXCR, storing one row per CDR3 protein. The sample carries 1.5 million to 2 million distinct CDR3 sequences, less than 50% recorded once. The sequencing input was blood. These receptors came from a woman between 35 and 50 years old in good health.

The chain combines TRBV7-9 with TRBJ2-1; the match to TRBD2 covers 13 bases. The CDR3 is made up of 16 amino acids. J was trimmed by 7 bases and V by 5 bases; bases with no gene match: 8. Per germline, CDR1 SEHNR and CDR2 FQNEAQ (reference sequence). In DNA, the CDR3 is TGTGCCAGCAGCGGAGCTGGACTAGCGGGGGCAAATGAGCAGTTCTTC. Amino acid sequence: CASSGAGLAGANEQFF.

The chain recombines TRBV6-5 with TRBJ1-1; D is unresolved. The CDR3 spans 13 residues. Germline loops: CDR1 MNHEY, CDR2 SVGAGI. With 5 bases removed from V and 0 bases from J, the gap between germline ends came to 7 bases. The CDR3 sequence: CASSHGVNTEAFF. In DNA, the CDR3 is TGTGCCAGCAGTCACGGGGTGAACACTGAAGCTTTCTTT.

J is TRBJ2-3 and V is TRBV9; 9 positions match TRBD2. This CDR3 comprises 17 residues. V lost 3 bases, J lost 3 bases, and 11 bases stayed unmatched. Germline loops: CDR1 SGDLS, CDR2 YYNGEE. CDR3 DNA sequence: TGTGCCAGCAGCGCCCATTCGGGCGGGGGGGCAACAGATACGCAGTATTTT. It encodes CASSAHSGGGATDTQYF. Full variable domain (outside the CDR3, taken from reference TRBV9 and TRBJ2-3): DSGVTQTPKHLITATGQRVTLRCSPRSGDLSVYWYQQSLDQGLQFLIQYYNGEERAKGNILERFSAQQFPDLHSELNLSSLELGDSALYFCASSAHSGGGATDTQYFGPGTRLTVL.

The genes are TRBV9 and TRBJ1-2; no reliable D call. Trimming pared 1 base from V and 8 bases from J, leaving 12 bases between. The CDR3 consists of 13 residues. Germline values: CDR1 SGDLS, CDR2 YYNGEE. The CDR3 bases are TGTGCCAGCAGCGTAAGGGCGGTGGGGGGCTACACCTTC. Translating gives CASSVRAVGGYTF.

The chain is built from TRBV21-1 and TRBJ2-5; the table's D call, TRBD1, was not checked against the DNA. TRBV21-1 represents a pseudogene. This CDR3 is 18 amino acids long. The CDR3 loop is CASSKGKRGSRGKETQYF. CDR3 DNA sequence: TGTGCCAGCAGCAAGGGGAAGAGGGGTAGCCGGGGGAAGGAGACCCAGTACTTC.

This clonotype was seen more than once but under ten times. The rearrangement links TRBV28 to TRBJ2-1, with no clear D. Germline assignment: CDR1 MDHEN and CDR2 SYDVKM. The CDR3 loop spans 12 amino acids. Trimming left V 7 bases short and J 12 bases short, with 16 bases between. In DNA, the CDR3 is TGTGCCAGCACTCATACGGCTGCCTGGCAGTTCTTC. Translating it yields CASTHTAAWQFF. Filled out from reference TRBV28 and TRBJ2-1, the complete variable domain reads DVKVTQSSRYLVKRTGEKVFLECVQDMDHENMFWYRQDPGLGLRLIYFSYDVKMKEKGDIPEGYSVSREKKERFSLILESASTNQTSMYLCASTHTAAWQFFGPGTRLTVL.

This clonotype occurred a few times. One end of the junction is discordant with germline, which a read error may explain. CDR3 nucleotide sequence: TGTGCCAGCAGCTTAGCCGGGACAGGGGGGAATCAGCCCCAGCATTTT. Translated, it gives CASSLAGTGGNQPQHF. This chain joins TRBV5-1 and TRBJ1-5, with 11 bases that match TRBD1. Germline CDR1 is SGHRS and CDR2 is YFSETQ. The CDR3 covers 16 residues. Full variable domain (remainder filled in from reference TRBV5-1 and TRBJ1-5): KAGVTQTPRYLIKTRGQQVTLSCSPISGHRSVSWYQQTPGQGLQFLFEYFSETQRNKGNFPGRFSGRQFSNSRSEMNVSTLELGDSALYLCASSLAGTGGNQPQHFGDGTRLSIL.

This clonotype was observed at least ten times. This chain joins TRBV5-1 and TRBJ2-5; possible D gene TRBD1, 6 bases. Per the germline V gene, CDR1 is SGHRS and CDR2 is YFSETQ. Deletions cut 0 bases from V and 2 bases from J, with 8 bases between. The CDR3 is made up of 14 amino acids. The CDR3 spells CASSLVTGQETQYF. CDR3 nucleotide sequence: TGCGCCAGCAGCTTGGTGACAGGTCAAGAGACCCAGTACTTC.

This clonotype was recorded once. The chain combines TRBV2 with TRBJ1-5; a weak D match, TRBD1 (6 bases). In germline, CDR1 is SNHLY, CDR2 FYNNEI. Trimming took off 7 bases at V and 6 bases at J, with 13 bases between the two ends. The CDR3 totals 13 residues. The CDR3 loop reads CASTRTVIQPQHF. As DNA, the CDR3 is TGTGCCAGCACGCGGACAGTCATTCAGCCCCAGCATTTT. The full variable domain, in which reference TRBV2 and TRBJ1-5 provide the parts outside the CDR3, is EPEVTQTPSHQVTQMGQEVILRCVPISNHLYFYWYRQILGQKVEFLVSFYNNEISEKSEIFDDQFSVERPDGSNFTLKIRSTKLEDSAMYFCASTRTVIQPQHFGDGTRLSIL.

The chain joins TRBV4-2 to TRBJ2-1; 8 nucleotides agree with TRBD2. The CDR3 spans 16 residues. J gave up 7 bases and V 2 bases, and 10 bases lay outside the gene matches. Germline V lookup: CDR1 LGHNA, CDR2 YNFKEQ. The CDR3 coding sequence is TGTGCCAGCAGCCAACTGGGGCGGGGGGACCGGAATGAGCAGTTCTTC. Protein: CASSQLGRGDRNEQFF.

This sequence joins TRBV9 and TRBJ2-3, with a tentative D call TRBD1 (6 bases). Per the germline V gene, CDR1 is SGDLS and CDR2 is YYNGEE. This CDR3 is built from 16 residues. V lost 4 bases and J 0 bases, leaving 15 bases between the germline ends. The CDR3 spells CASSFRQATSTDTQYF. In nucleotides, the CDR3 is TGTGCCAGCAGCTTCCGACAGGCGACTAGCACAGATACGCAGTATTTT.

J is TRBJ2-1 and V is TRBV7-8; TRBD1 is a possible D gene (6 bases). The CDR3 loop spans 17 amino acids. Germline V CDR1 and CDR2: SGHVS, FQNEAQ. With 3 bases removed from V and 9 bases from J, the gap between germline ends came to 24 bases. The CDR3 DNA is TGTGCCAGCAGCTTCCGGCAGGGACATCCATCGATTATTGAGCAGTTCTTC. This encodes CASSFRQGHPSIIEQFF.

The sample holds one count of this clonotype. V gene TRBV28 combines with J gene TRBJ1-1, with TRBD1 identical over 9 bases. The ends lost 3 bases at V and 4 bases at J; junction bases unmatched: 3. Germline CDR1 is MDHEN and CDR2 is SYDVKM. This CDR3 spans 14 amino acids. Here the CDR3 DNA reads TGTGCCAGCAGTTTCCTGACAGGGGGCACTGAAGCTTTCTTT. This codes for CASSFLTGGTEAFF.

This clonotype was counted many times. The CDR3 sequence: CASSLMPGGETQYF. In nucleotides, the CDR3 is TGCGCCAGCAGCTTGATGCCAGGGGGGGAGACCCAGTACTTC. The chain couples TRBV5-1 to TRBJ2-5, with D perhaps TRBD1 (7 bases). CDR3 size: 14 residues. Looked up from germline, CDR1 is SGHRS and CDR2 is YFSETQ. V gave up 1 base and J gave up 5 bases, with 12 bases separating them.

Worth noting for this clonotype: The DNA is left out, because the CDR3 cannot be placed on it with certainty; the CDR3 is given as TCRdb lists it. V usage is TRBV6-5 and J usage is TRBJ1-2; TRBD1, as called in the table, went unchecked against the DNA. The CDR3 is 13 amino acids long, termini counted. Germline assignment: CDR1 MNHEY and CDR2 SVGAGI. CDR3: CASGRTGPYGCTF.

This clonotype was seen a handful of times. J is TRBJ1-5 and V is TRBV10-3, with D perhaps matching TRBD1 (6 bases). This CDR3 has 15 residues. CDR1 is ENHRY and CDR2 is SYGVKD in the germline V gene. The V gene lost 0 bases and the J gene lost 4 bases, with 10 bases spanning the gap. The CDR3 reads CAISESGGGNQPQHF. CDR3 sequence (DNA): TGTGCCATCAGTGAGTCAGGAGGGGGTAATCAGCCCCAGCATTTT.

The chain combines TRBV20-1 with TRBJ2-3; D may be TRBD1 or TRBD2 (6 bases each). The germline V and J ends were trimmed by 6 bases and 10 bases, with 17 bases remaining between them. Germline V gives CDR1 DFQATT, CDR2 SNEGSKA (reference sequence). The CDR3 sequence is 12 residues long. The CDR3 nucleotides are TGCAGTGCCACACTGAAGGAGGGGGCGCAGTATTTT. Its protein is CSATLKEGAQYF.

The CDR3 bases are TGTGCCAGCAGCGTCACTTTCGGGACTAGCGGCTACAATGAGCAGTTCTTC. This translates into CASSVTFGTSGYNEQFF. The chain has TRBV9 and TRBJ2-1; TRBD2 aligns across 11 bases. Germline lookup yields CDR1 SGDLS and CDR2 YYNGEE. Unmatched junction bases numbered 7, after V lost 2 bases and J lost 3 bases. The CDR3 is made up of 17 amino acids.